One and the same sample provided the 11 T cell receptor beta chains below, sequenced in a study of multiple sclerosis patients with progressive multifocal leukoencephalopathy. Time point specified: time of PML onset. The protocol was immunoSEQ multiplex PCR, while the TCRdb copy is restricted to in-frame clones and leaves out a portion. The data contain 25,000 to 35,000 clones, 87% of them singletons. This material consisted of PBMCs, taken from a patient treated with natalizumab. The receptors were gathered from a human donor with progressive multifocal leukoencephalopathy.

V is TRBV6-6 and J is TRBJ2-7; tentative D call: TRBD2 (6 bases). This CDR3 contains 14 residues. V lost 1 base and J 7 bases, leaving 14 bases between the germline ends. Germline values: CDR1 MNHNY, CDR2 SVGAGI (reference sequence). The CDR3 DNA reads as TGTGCCAGCAGTTACTTCGCGGGAAACGAAGAGCAGTACTTC. Encoded protein: CASSYFAGNEEQYF.

The V gene is TRBV6-1, the J gene TRBJ2-6; possible D gene TRBD2, 6 bases. V lost 3 bases and J lost 1, with 13 bases in between. Germline CDR1 MNHNS, CDR2 SASEGT. This CDR3 contains 17 residues. The CDR3 is CASSDGGYQSGANVLTF. CDR3 nucleotide sequence: TGTGCCAGCAGTGATGGGGGGTACCAATCTGGGGCCAACGTCCTGACTTTC.

This chain connects TRBV5-1 to TRBJ2-2, with D possibly being TRBD1 or TRBD2 (5 bases each). V lost 4 bases to trimming and J lost 3 bases, with 10 bases between them. CDR3 length: 14 amino acids. Looked up from germline, CDR1 is SGHRS and CDR2 is YFSETQ. The CDR3 protein is CASSIRGDTGELFF. The CDR3 DNA is TGCGCCAGCAGCATTAGGGGAGACACCGGGGAGCTGTTTTTT. The variable domain in full, with the rest retrieved from reference TRBV5-1 and TRBJ2-2, is KAGVTQTPRYLIKTRGQQVTLSCSPISGHRSVSWYQQTPGQGLQFLFEYFSETQRNKGNFPGRFSGRQFSNSRSEMNVSTLELGDSALYLCASSIRGDTGELFFGEGSRLTVL.

This clone was seen only a few times. V gene TRBV6-1 combines with J gene TRBJ1-2; D possibly corresponds to TRBD1 (6 bases). Germline CDR1 is MNHNS and CDR2 is SASEGT. This CDR3 region has 13 residues. Trimming stripped 2 bases from V and 8 bases from J, with 12 bases between. The CDR3 coding sequence is TGTGCCAGCAGTGAAAGGGGGGGACAAGGCTACACCTTC. Encoded protein: CASSERGGQGYTF.

V usage is TRBV19 and J usage is TRBJ1-2, with TRBD1 matching 7 bases. CDR1 is LNHDA and CDR2 is SQIVND in the germline V gene (reference sequence). The CDR3 has 15 residues. V lost 5 bases and J lost 0; bases outside the gene matches: 6. CDR3 nucleotides: TGTGCCAGTAGTCCCGACAGGGCAGCTAACTATGGCTACACCTTC. Its translation: CASSPDRAANYGYTF. Together with reference TRBV19 and TRBJ1-2, the CDR3 gives the full variable domain: DGGITQSPKYLFRKEGQNVTLSCEQNLNHDAMYWYRQDPGQGLRLIYYSQIVNDFQKGDIAEGYSVSREKKESFPLTVTSAQKNPTAFYLCASSPDRAANYGYTFGSGTRLTVV.

CDR3 nucleotides: TGTGCCAGCAGCTCGGACTTACCCTCCTACGAGCAGTACTTC. It encodes CASSSDLPSYEQYF. J is TRBJ2-7 and V is TRBV11-2; the D gene is possibly TRBD2 (5 bases). Trimming left V 4 bases short and J 0 bases short, with 10 bases between. Germline V gene lookup returns CDR1 SGHAT and CDR2 FQNNGV. There are 14 residues in the CDR3.

The gene calls are TRBV7-9 and TRBJ2-1; 11 positions match TRBD2. Germline V lookup: CDR1 SEHNR, CDR2 FQNEAQ (reference sequence). This CDR3 spans 15 amino acids. Trimming cost V 5 bases and J 7 bases; bases outside gene matches: 7. CDR3: CASSISGRGGNEQFF. Written as DNA, the CDR3 is TGTGCCAGCAGCATTAGCGGGAGGGGGGGGAATGAGCAGTTCTTC.

The chain couples TRBV6-5 to TRBJ2-2; D is possibly TRBD1 (6 bases). The CDR3 loop spans 15 amino acids. Per the germline V gene, CDR1 is MNHEY and CDR2 is SVGAGI. The germline V and J ends were trimmed by 2 bases and 4 bases, with 11 bases remaining between them. The CDR3 coding sequence is TGTGCCAGCAGTTACGGGTCCAGGGGCACCGGGGAGCTGTTTTTT. Translation gives CASSYGSRGTGELFF.

The CDR3 region is CASSILGKTYEQYF. In DNA form, the CDR3 reads TGTGCCAGCAGCATTCTTGGGAAGACCTACGAGCAGTACTTC. This sequence joins TRBV6-5 and TRBJ2-5; D unclear. Near its end, the DNA agrees better with TRBJ2-7, so the J call may be wrong. Germline V gene data show CDR1 as MNHEY and CDR2 as SVGAGI. The CDR3 sequence is 14 residues long.

The chain links TRBV7-2 to TRBJ2-1; unclear D gene. CDR1 and CDR2 from the germline V gene are SGHTA and FQGNSA. V was shortened by 3 bases and J by 5 bases, with 14 bases between the two germline ends. The CDR3 loop spans 15 amino acids. This CDR3 is CASSFVGRRDNEQFF. The CDR3 bases are TGTGCCAGCAGCTTTGTGGGTAGAAGGGACAATGAGCAGTTCTTC.

This clone was picked up a small number of times. The chain combines TRBV27 with TRBJ2-7; 9 bases are a match to TRBD1. The germline V gene has CDR1 MNHEY and CDR2 SMNVEV (reference sequence). V dropped 5 bases and J dropped 4; count of bases not matched to a gene: 6. CDR3 length equals 14 residues. CDR3 coding DNA: TGTGCCAGCAGTCAGCCGGGACAGGGTTACGAGCAGTACTTC. This gives the protein CASSQPGQGYEQYF.